What follows describes a single TCR beta chain. The read ends 3 residues before the CDR3 terminus; that terminus is restored from the germline J gene. Unstimulated Tregs (CD4+CD25+CD127-) and CD4+CD25- non-Tregs were sorted from PBMCs. This record belongs to a study of Tregs in tolerant kidney transplant recipients. The CDR3 is 14 residues long. Trimming took off 3 bases at V and 3 bases at J, with 15 bases between the two ends. CDR1 DFQATT and CDR2 SNEGSKA come from the germline V gene (reference sequence). TCRdb keeps only in-frame clones here, not all; method: immunoSEQ multiplex PCR. The specimen's table records fewer than 40,000 clones.

The receptor was isolated from a human donor who received a combined kidney and bone marrow transplant. The chain has TRBV20-1 and TRBJ2-7, with D possibly being TRBD1 (6 bases). The sequencing here drew on CD8+ T cells from blood, taken before the transplant. The CDR3 loop reads CSASSGENLYEQYF. CDR3 DNA (partial): TGCAGTGCTAGCTCAGGGGAAAACCTCTACGAG.